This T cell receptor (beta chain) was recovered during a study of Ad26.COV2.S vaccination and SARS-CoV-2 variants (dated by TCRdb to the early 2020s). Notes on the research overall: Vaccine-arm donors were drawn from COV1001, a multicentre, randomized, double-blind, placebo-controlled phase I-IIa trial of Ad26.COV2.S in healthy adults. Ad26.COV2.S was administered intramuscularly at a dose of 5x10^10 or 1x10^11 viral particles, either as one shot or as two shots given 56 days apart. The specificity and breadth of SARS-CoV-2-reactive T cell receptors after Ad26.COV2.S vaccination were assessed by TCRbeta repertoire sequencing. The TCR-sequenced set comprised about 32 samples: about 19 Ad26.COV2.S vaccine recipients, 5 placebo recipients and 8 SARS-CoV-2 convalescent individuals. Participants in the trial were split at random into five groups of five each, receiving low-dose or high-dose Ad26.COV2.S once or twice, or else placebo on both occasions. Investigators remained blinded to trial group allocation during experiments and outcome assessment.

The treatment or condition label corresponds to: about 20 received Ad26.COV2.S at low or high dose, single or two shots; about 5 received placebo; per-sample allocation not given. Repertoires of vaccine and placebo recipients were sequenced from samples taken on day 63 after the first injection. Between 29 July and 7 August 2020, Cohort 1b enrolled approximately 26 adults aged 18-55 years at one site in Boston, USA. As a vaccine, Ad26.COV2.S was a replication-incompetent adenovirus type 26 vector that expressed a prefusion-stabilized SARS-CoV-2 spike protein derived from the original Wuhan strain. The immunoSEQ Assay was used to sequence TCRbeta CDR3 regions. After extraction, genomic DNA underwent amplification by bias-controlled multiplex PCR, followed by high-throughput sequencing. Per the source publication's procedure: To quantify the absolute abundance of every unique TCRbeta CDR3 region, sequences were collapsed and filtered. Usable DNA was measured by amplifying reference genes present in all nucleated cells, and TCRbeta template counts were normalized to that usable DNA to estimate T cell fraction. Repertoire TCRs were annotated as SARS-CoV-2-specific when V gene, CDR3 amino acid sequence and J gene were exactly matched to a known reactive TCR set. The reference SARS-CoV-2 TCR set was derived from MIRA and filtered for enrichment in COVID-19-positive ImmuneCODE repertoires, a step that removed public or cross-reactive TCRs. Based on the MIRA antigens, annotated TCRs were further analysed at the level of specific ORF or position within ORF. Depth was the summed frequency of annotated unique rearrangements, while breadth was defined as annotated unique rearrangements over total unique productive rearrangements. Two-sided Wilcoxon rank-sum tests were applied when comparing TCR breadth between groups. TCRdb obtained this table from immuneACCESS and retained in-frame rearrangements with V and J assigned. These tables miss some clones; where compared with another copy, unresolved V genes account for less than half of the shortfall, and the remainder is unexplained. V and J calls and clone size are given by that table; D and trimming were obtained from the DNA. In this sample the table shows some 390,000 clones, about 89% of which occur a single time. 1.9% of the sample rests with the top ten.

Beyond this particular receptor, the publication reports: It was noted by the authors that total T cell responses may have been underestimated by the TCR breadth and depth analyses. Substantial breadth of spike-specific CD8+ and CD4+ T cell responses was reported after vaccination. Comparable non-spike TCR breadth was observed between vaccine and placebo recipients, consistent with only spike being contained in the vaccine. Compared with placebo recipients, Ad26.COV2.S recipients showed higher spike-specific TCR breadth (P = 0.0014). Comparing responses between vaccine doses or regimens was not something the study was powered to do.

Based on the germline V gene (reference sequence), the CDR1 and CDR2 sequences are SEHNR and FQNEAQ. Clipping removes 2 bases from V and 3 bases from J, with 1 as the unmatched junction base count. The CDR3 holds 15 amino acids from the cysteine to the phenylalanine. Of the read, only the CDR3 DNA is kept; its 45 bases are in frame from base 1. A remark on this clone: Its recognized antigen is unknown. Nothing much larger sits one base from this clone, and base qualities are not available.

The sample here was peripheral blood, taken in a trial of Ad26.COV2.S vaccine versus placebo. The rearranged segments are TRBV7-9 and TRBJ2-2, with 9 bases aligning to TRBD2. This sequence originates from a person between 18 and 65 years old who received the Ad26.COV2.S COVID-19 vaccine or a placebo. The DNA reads TGTGCCAGCAGCTTACTAGCGGGGTACACCGGGGAGCTGTTTTTT. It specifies CASSLLAGYTGELFF.